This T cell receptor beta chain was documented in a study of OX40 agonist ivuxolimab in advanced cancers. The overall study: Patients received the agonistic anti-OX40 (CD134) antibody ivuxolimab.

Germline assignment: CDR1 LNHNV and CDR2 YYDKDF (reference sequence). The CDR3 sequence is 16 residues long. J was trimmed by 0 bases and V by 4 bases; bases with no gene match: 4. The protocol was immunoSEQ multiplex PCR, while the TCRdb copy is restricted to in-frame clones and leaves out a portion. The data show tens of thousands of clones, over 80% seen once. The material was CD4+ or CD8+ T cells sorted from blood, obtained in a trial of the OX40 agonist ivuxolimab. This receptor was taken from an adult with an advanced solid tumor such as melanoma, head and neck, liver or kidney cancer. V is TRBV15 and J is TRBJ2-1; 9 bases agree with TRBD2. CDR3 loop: CATSTRLADSYNEQFF. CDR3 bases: TGTGCCACCAGCACCCGACTAGCGGACTCCTACAATGAGCAGTTCTTC.